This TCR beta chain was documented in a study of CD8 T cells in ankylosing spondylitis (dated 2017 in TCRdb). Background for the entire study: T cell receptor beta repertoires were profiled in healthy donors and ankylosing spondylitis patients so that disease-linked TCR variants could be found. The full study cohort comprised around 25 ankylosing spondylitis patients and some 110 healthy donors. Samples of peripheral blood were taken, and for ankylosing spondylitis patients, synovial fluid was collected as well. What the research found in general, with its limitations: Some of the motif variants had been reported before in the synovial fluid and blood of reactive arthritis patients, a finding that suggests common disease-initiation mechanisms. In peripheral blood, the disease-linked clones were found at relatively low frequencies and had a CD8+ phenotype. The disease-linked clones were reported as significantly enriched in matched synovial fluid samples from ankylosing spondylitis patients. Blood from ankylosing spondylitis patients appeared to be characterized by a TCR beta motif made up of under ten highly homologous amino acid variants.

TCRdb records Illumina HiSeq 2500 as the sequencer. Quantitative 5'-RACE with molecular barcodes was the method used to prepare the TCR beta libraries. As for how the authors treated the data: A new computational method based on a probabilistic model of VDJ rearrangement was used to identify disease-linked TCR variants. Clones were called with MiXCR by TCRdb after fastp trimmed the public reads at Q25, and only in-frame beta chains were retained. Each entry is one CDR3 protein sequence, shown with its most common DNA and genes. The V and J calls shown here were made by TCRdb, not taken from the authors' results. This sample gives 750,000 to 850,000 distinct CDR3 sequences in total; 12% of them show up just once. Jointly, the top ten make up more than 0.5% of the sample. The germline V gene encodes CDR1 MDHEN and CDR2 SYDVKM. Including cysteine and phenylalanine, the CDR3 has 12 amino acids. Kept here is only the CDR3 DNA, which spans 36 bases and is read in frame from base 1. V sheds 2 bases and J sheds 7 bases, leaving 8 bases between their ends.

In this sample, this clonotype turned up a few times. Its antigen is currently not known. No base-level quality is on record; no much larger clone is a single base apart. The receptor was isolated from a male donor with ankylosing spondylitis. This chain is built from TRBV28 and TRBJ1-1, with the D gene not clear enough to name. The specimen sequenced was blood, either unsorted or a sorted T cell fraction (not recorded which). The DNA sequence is TGTGCCAGCAGTTTAAGGTGGGATGAAGCTTTCTTT. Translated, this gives CASSLRWDEAFF.